This entry lists 22 T cell receptor beta chains sequenced from one sample in a study of blood T cell repertoires in COVID-19. Only in-frame clones appear in the TCRdb table, and some are missing; sequencing was by immunoSEQ multiplex PCR. The table shows about 150,000 clones, with around 82% occurring only once. Source material: peripheral blood. The source is a man aged 60 to 75 with acute or convalescent COVID-19.

The chain links TRBV29-1 to TRBJ2-1; 8 bases are a match to TRBD2. The ends lost 2 bases at V and 7 bases at J; junction bases unmatched: 4. The germline V gene encodes CDR1 SQVTM and CDR2 ANQGSEA. The CDR3 sequence is 13 residues long. The CDR3 sequence: CSVESRGGNEQFF. CDR3 in DNA: TGCAGCGTTGAAAGCCGGGGGGGGAATGAGCAGTTCTTC.

V usage is TRBV5-1 and J usage is TRBJ2-2; D is perhaps TRBD2 (8 bases). The CDR3 has 13 amino acids. The germline V and J ends were trimmed by 10 bases and 9 bases, with 19 bases remaining between them. The germline gives CDR1 SGHRS, CDR2 YFSETQ. The CDR3 nucleotides read TGCGCCTCGGGAGGGGGCCAAGACTGGGAGCTGTTTTTT. Translating it yields CASGGGQDWELFF.

J is TRBJ1-1 and V is TRBV20-1; D is undetermined. V was shortened by 3 bases and J by 5 bases, with 10 bases between the two germline ends. Germline values: CDR1 DFQATT, CDR2 SNEGSKA (reference sequence). This CDR3 region has 12 residues. The CDR3 DNA sequence: TGCAGTGCTAGTCGATTAGAAACTGAAGCTTTCTTT. Protein: CSASRLETEAFF.

The chain carries TRBV7-9 and TRBJ2-7; maybe TRBD1 (6 bases). This CDR3 has 13 residues. Germline V gene sequence: CDR1 SEHNR, CDR2 FQNEAQ (reference sequence). V was shortened by 2 bases and J by 3 bases, with 8 bases between the two germline ends. For the CDR3, the DNA is TGTGCCAGCAGCTTAACAGGGATCTACGAGCAGTACTTC. It is translated as CASSLTGIYEQYF.

This clone was detected only a few times. The chain carries TRBV10-1 and TRBJ1-2; TRBD1 might be the D (6 bases). The CDR3 contains 13 residues. Deletions cut 6 bases from V and 5 bases from J, with 13 bases between. The germline gives CDR1 WNHNN, CDR2 SYGVQD (reference sequence). CDR3 DNA sequence: TGCGCCAGCAGCTCCGGGACATATTATGGCTACACCTTC. Translation gives CASSSGTYYGYTF.

Details on this clone: Germline is not matched at one junction end, which may reflect a read error. This sequence joins TRBV7-7 and TRBJ2-5, with 8 bases lining up with TRBD1. This CDR3 region has 13 residues. Looked up from germline, CDR1 is SSHAT and CDR2 is FNYEAQ (reference sequence). CDR3 region: CASSQDRAETQYF. The CDR3 DNA reads as TGTGCTAGCAGCCAGGACAGGGCGGAGACCCAGTACTTC.

This clone was observed once. The chain has TRBV9 and TRBJ1-1; TRBD1 matches 7 bases. CDR3 length equals 13 residues. Germline V CDR1 and CDR2: SGDLS, YYNGEE. The J segment lost 5 bases and the V segment lost 3 bases, leaving 4 bases of the junction unmatched. The CDR3 DNA reads TGTGCCAGCAGCGCCGCAGGGGGGACTGAAGCTTTCTTT. It is translated as CASSAAGGTEAFF.

The gene calls are TRBV5-5 and TRBJ2-5; 9 bases are a match to TRBD1. V lost 7 bases, J lost 1 base, and 8 bases stayed unmatched. This CDR3 contains 15 residues. Germline values: CDR1 SGHKS, CDR2 YYEKEE (reference sequence). The CDR3 nucleotides read TGTGCCAGCGGGGGAGGGACAGGGTCCCAAGAGACCCAGTACTTC. It codes for CASGGGTGSQETQYF.

The rearrangement links TRBV6-5 to TRBJ2-5; perhaps TRBD2 as D (5 bases). From germline, CDR1 is MNHEY and CDR2 SVGAGI. The V and J ends lost 7 bases and 4 bases respectively, with 19 bases between them. This CDR3 has 15 amino acids. CDR3 DNA: TGTGCCAGCAACCTACGGGGAAGGGTGGGAGAGACCCAGTACTTC. It yields the protein CASNLRGRVGETQYF.

The chain couples TRBV20-1 to TRBJ2-7; D perhaps matches TRBD1 (6 bases). Trimming pared 3 bases from V and 6 bases from J, leaving 15 bases between. CDR1 and CDR2 from the germline V gene are DFQATT and SNEGSKA (reference sequence). This CDR3 has 13 amino acids. The CDR3 bases are TGCAGTGCTAGTCCCAGGGGACAAGCCGAGCAGTACTTC. This sequence encodes CSASPRGQAEQYF.

This clone appeared a single time. The chain recombines TRBV5-4 with TRBJ2-3; TRBD1 matches 8 bases. V shed 0 bases and J 2 bases; nucleotides not matched to a gene: 8. The CDR3 covers 17 residues. The germline CDR1 and CDR2 sequences are SGHNT and YYREEE (reference sequence). This chain's CDR3 is CASSLGQGKLHTDTQYF. The DNA of the CDR3 is TGTGCCAGCAGCTTGGGACAGGGGAAACTTCACACAGATACGCAGTATTTT.

V and J are TRBV2 and TRBJ2-1; 11 bases are shared with TRBD2. The CDR3 runs to 14 residues. The junction had 8 bases not matched to a gene; V was cut back by 7 bases and J by 9 bases. Germline-derived CDR1 and CDR2 are SNHLY and FYNNEI. DNA for the CDR3: TGTGCCAGCAATTCGAGACTAGCGGGGCCTGAGCAGTTCTTC. This codes for CASNSRLAGPEQFF. Together with reference TRBV2 and TRBJ2-1, the CDR3 gives the full variable domain: EPEVTQTPSHQVTQMGQEVILRCVPISNHLYFYWYRQILGQKVEFLVSFYNNEISEKSEIFDDQFSVERPDGSNFTLKIRSTKLEDSAMYFCASNSRLAGPEQFFGPGTRLTVL.

The chain links TRBV7-8 to TRBJ2-5, with 7 bases that match TRBD2. Looked up from germline, CDR1 is SGHVS and CDR2 is FQNEAQ. The CDR3 contains 16 residues. V lost 8 bases, J lost 5 bases, and 17 bases stayed unmatched. The CDR3 nucleotides read TGTGCCAGCTTACCCCCAAACGGCGGGGGATTCGAGACCCAGTACTTC. Its protein product is CASLPPNGGGFETQYF.

V is TRBV12-3 or TRBV12-4 and J is TRBJ2-7, with D possibly being TRBD1 (5 bases). V lost 2 bases and J lost 6, with 8 bases in between. The CDR3 has 12 amino acids. The CDR3 reads CASSLQGIEQYF. The DNA of the CDR3 is TGTGCCAGCAGTTTACAGGGAATCGAGCAGTACTTC.

The V gene is TRBV10-2, the J gene TRBJ2-7; D is undetermined. The CDR3 length is 15 residues. Germline V CDR1 and CDR2: WSHSY, SAAADI. V was pared by 2 bases and J by 0 bases, with 11 bases between. For the CDR3, the DNA is TGCGCCAGCAGTGAGCCGGGTATTAGCTCCTACGAGCAGTACTTC. This translates into CASSEPGISSYEQYF.

In the case of this clone: A much larger clonotype is one base distant, so this may be a read error. The J gene is TRBJ2-1, the V gene TRBV5-1; 9 bases map to TRBD1. Germline CDR1 SGHRS, CDR2 YFSETQ. Trimming at V came to 4 bases and at J to 5 bases, leaving 4 bases not matched to a gene. CDR3 length: 14 residues. CDR3 in amino acids: CASSPGTGNNEQFF. The CDR3 DNA follows: TGCGCCAGCAGCCCGGGGACAGGGAACAATGAGCAGTTCTTC. Supplemented by reference TRBV5-1 and TRBJ2-1, the full variable domain reads KAGVTQTPRYLIKTRGQQVTLSCSPISGHRSVSWYQQTPGQGLQFLFEYFSETQRNKGNFPGRFSGRQFSNSRSEMNVSTLELGDSALYLCASSPGTGNNEQFFGPGTRLTVL.

The chain uses TRBV27 and TRBJ2-1; 8 bases are a match to TRBD2. Germline values: CDR1 MNHEY, CDR2 SMNVEV (reference sequence). Trimming removed 0 bases from V and 2 bases from J; junction bases left unmatched: 9. This CDR3 comprises 18 residues. The CDR3 bases are TGTGCCAGCAGTTTATCACCCCACGGGACTAGACCCTACAATGAGCAGTTCTTC. This sequence encodes CASSLSPHGTRPYNEQFF.

This CDR3 is CASRLADIIYNEQFF. CDR3 DNA: TGCGCCAGCAGACTAGCAGACATCATTTACAATGAGCAGTTCTTC. V usage is TRBV5-1 and J usage is TRBJ2-1; tentatively, D is TRBD2 (6 bases). V was pared by 5 bases and J by 4 bases, with 16 bases between. Germline V gives CDR1 SGHRS, CDR2 YFSETQ. This CDR3 has 15 amino acids.

The chain has TRBV19 and TRBJ2-4; D is ambiguous. CDR1 LNHDA and CDR2 SQIVND come from the germline V gene (reference sequence). The CDR3 is made up of 13 amino acids. V was pared by 4 bases and J by 7 bases, with 11 bases between. The CDR3 DNA sequence: TGTGCCAGTAGTAATGAAGACACGAACATTCAGTACTTC. This gives the protein CASSNEDTNIQYF. Looking up the rest from reference TRBV19 and TRBJ2-4 gives the full variable domain: DGGITQSPKYLFRKEGQNVTLSCEQNLNHDAMYWYRQDPGQGLRLIYYSQIVNDFQKGDIAEGYSVSREKKESFPLTVTSAQKNPTAFYLCASSNEDTNIQYFGAGTRLSVL.

Here the CDR3 DNA reads TGTGCCAGTAGTATATCGGCAGGGAGGGATGAGCAGTTCTTC. This codes for CASSISAGRDEQFF. The chain is built from TRBV19 and TRBJ2-1; 7 nucleotides agree with TRBD2. The germline CDR1 and CDR2 sequences are LNHDA and SQIVND (reference sequence). The CDR3 loop spans 14 amino acids. Trimming at V came to 2 bases and at J to 8 bases, leaving 6 bases not matched to a gene.

V usage is TRBV4-2 and J usage is TRBJ2-1, with 14 nucleotides matching TRBD2. Per the germline V gene, CDR1 is LGHNA and CDR2 is YNFKEQ. The trim removed 8 bases at V and 7 bases at J, leaving 7 bases unmatched. There are 15 residues in the CDR3. The CDR3 nucleotides read TGTGCCAGCCAAGGACTAGCGGGAGGAGCAAATGAGCAGTTCTTC. Its translation is CASQGLAGGANEQFF.

This rearrangement joins TRBV11-2 to TRBJ2-5, with 8 bases matching TRBD2. Germline lookup yields CDR1 SGHAT and CDR2 FQNNGV. The CDR3 covers 14 residues. After removal of 7 bases from V and 5 bases from J, the junction contained 9 bases not matched to a gene. The CDR3 coding sequence is TGTGCCAGCACGACGGGGGGGAACTGGGAGACCCAGTACTTC. It yields the protein CASTTGGNWETQYF.